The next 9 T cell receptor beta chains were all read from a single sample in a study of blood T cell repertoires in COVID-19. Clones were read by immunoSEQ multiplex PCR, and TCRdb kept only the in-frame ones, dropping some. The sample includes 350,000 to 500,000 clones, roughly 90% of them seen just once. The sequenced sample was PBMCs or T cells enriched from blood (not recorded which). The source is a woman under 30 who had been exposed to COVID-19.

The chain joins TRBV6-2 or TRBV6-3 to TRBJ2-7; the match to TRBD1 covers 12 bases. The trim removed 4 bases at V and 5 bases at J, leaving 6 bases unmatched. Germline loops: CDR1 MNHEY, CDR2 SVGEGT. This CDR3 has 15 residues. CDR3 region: CASSSPGQGAHEQYF. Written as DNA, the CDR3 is TGTGCCAGCAGTTCCCCGGGACAGGGGGCCCACGAGCAGTACTTC.

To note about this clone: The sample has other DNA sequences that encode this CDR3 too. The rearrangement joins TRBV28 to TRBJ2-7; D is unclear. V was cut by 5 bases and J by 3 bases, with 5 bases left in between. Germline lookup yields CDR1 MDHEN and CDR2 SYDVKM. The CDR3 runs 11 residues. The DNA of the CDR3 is TGTGCCAGCAGTCTCCTCTACGAGCAGTACTTC. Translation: CASSLLYEQYF.

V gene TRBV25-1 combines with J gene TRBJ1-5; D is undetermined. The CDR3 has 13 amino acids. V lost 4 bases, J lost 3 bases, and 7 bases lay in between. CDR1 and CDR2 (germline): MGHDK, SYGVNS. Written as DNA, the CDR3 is TGTGCCAGCAGTGGACAACCCAATCAGCCCCAGCATTTT. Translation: CASSGQPNQPQHF.

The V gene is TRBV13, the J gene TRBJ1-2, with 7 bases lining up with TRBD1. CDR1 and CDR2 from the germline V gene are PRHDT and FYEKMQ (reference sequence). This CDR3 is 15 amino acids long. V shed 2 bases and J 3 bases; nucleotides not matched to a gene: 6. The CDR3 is CASSLWDREDYGYTF. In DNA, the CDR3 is TGTGCCAGCAGCTTATGGGACAGAGAGGACTATGGCTACACCTTC.

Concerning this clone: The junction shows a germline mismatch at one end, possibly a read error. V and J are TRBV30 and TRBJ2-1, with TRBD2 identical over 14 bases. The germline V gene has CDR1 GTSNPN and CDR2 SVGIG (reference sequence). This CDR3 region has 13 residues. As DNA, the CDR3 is TGTGCCTGGAGTGTGGGACTAGCGGGGGCCTCGGTCTTC. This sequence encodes CAWSVGLAGASVF.

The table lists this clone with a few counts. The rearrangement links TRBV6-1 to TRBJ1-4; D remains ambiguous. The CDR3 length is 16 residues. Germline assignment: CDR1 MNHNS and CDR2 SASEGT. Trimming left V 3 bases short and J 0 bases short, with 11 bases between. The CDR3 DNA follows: TGTGCCAGCAGTGACAGAGGCTTGGCAACTAATGAAAAACTGTTTTTT. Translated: CASSDRGLATNEKLFF.

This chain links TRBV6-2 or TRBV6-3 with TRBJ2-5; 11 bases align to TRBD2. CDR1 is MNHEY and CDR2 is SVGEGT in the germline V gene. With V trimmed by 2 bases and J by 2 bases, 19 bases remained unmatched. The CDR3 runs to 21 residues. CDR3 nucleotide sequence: TGTGCCAGCAGTTACCAGCTAGCGGGGGGTCCCACACGAGTGAAGCAAGAGACCCAGTACTTC. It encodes CASSYQLAGGPTRVKQETQYF.

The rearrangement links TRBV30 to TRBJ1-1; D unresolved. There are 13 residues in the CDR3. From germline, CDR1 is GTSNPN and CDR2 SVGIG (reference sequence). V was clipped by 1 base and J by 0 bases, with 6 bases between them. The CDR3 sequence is CAWSDQMNTEAFF. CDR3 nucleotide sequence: TGTGCCTGGAGTGACCAGATGAACACTGAAGCTTTCTTT.

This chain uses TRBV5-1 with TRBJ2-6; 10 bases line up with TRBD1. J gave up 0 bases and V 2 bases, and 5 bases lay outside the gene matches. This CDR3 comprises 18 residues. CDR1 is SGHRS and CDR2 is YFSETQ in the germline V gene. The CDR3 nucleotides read TGCGCCAGCAGCTTCCGGGACAGGGGCAGCTCTGGGGCCAACGTCCTGACTTTC. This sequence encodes CASSFRDRGSSGANVLTF.